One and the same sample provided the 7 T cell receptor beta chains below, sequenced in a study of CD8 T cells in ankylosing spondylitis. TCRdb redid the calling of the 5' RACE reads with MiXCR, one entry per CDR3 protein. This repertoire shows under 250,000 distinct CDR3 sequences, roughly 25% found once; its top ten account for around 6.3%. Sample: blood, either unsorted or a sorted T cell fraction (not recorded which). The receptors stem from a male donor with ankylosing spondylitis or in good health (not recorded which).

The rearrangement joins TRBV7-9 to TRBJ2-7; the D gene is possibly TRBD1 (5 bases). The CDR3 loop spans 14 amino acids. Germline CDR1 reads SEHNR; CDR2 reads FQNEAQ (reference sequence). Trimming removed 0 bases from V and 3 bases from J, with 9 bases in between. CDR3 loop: CASSLADNIYEQYF. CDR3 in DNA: TGTGCCAGCAGCTTAGCGGACAACATCTACGAGCAGTACTTC. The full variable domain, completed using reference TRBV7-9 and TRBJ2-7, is DTGVSQNPRHKITKRGQNVTFRCDPISEHNRLYWYRQTLGQGPEFLTYFQNEAQLEKSRLLSDRFSAERPKGSFSTLEIQRTEQGDSAMYLCASSLADNIYEQYFGPGTRLTVT.

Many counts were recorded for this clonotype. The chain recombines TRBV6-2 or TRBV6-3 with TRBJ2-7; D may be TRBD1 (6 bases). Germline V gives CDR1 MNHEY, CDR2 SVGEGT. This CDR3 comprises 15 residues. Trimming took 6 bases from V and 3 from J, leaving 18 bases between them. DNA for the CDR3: TGTGCCAGCAGCCGGGACAAAATCCGATACTACGAGCAGTACTTC. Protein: CASSRDKIRYYEQYF.

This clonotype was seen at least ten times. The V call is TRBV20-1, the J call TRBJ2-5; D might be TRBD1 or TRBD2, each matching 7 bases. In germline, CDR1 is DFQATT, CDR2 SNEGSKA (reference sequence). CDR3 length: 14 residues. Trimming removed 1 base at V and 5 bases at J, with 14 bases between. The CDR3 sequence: CSARAGGGRETQYF. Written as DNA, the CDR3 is TGCAGTGCTAGAGCAGGGGGAGGGCGGGAGACCCAGTACTTC.

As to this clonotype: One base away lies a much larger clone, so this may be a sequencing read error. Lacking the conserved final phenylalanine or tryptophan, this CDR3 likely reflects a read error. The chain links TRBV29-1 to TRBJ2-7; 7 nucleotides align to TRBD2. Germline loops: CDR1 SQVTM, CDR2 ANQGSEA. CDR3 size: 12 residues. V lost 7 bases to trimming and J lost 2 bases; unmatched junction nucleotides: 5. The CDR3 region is CSAGRGAYEQYL. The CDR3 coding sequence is TGCAGCGCGGGGAGGGGAGCCTACGAGCAGTACCTC.

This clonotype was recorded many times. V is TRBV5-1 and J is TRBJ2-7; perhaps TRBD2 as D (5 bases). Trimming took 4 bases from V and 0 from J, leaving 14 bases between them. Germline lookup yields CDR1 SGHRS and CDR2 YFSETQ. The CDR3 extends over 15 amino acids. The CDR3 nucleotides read TGCGCCAGCAGCGCGGACTCCTCTTCCTCCTACGAGCAGTACTTC. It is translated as CASSADSSSSYEQYF.

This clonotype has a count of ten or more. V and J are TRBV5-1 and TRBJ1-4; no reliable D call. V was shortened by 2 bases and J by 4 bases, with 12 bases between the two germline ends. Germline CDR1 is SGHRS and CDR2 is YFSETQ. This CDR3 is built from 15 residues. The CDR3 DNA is TGCGCCAGCAGCTTTACCCAGCCGGGTAATGAAAAACTGTTTTTT. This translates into CASSFTQPGNEKLFF.

The CDR3 spells CASSLIAGGSYEQYF. The CDR3 DNA sequence: TGCGCCAGCAGCCTAATAGCGGGAGGGAGCTACGAGCAGTACTTC. The chain links TRBV5-1 to TRBJ2-7; 11 bases agree with TRBD2. V gave up 4 bases and J gave up 3 bases; unmatched junction bases: 6. Germline CDR1 reads SGHRS; CDR2 reads YFSETQ. The CDR3 has 15 amino acids.